Each of the 7 T cell receptor beta chains below was sequenced from the same sample in a study of blood T cell repertoires in COVID-19. The table came from immunoSEQ multiplex PCR; TCRdb's copy has only in-frame clones and leaves some out. The profile shows about 210,000 clones, approximately 80% of them singletons. Source material: peripheral blood. The receptors originated from a woman of 80 years or more with COVID-19, enrolled during active disease.

The V and J genes are TRBV19 and TRBJ2-5, with 8 bases lining up with TRBD2. Germline V gene lookup returns CDR1 LNHDA and CDR2 SQIVND (reference sequence). Unmatched junction bases numbered 6, after V lost 5 bases and J lost 4 bases. The CDR3 has 14 residues. In nucleotides, the CDR3 is TGTGCCAGTAGTCCGAGGACTAGCCCAGAGACCCAGTACTTC. This translates into CASSPRTSPETQYF. The full variable domain, in which reference TRBV19 and TRBJ2-5 provide the parts outside the CDR3, is DGGITQSPKYLFRKEGQNVTLSCEQNLNHDAMYWYRQDPGQGLRLIYYSQIVNDFQKGDIAEGYSVSREKKESFPLTVTSAQKNPTAFYLCASSPRTSPETQYFGPGTRLLVL.

The chain employs TRBV6-5 and TRBJ2-3; a weak D match, TRBD2 (6 bases). Germline CDR1 reads MNHEY; CDR2 reads SVGAGI. The CDR3 length is 15 residues. The V end lost 10 bases, the J end lost 2 bases, and 19 bases lay between the germline ends. The CDR3 sequence is CATRDRGVPTDTQYF. The CDR3 DNA reads TGTGCCACCAGGGACCGCGGGGTCCCCACAGATACGCAGTATTTT.

The chain uses TRBV5-6 and TRBJ1-5, with a possible D match to TRBD1 (6 bases). Germline V lookup: CDR1 SGHDT, CDR2 YYEEEE. The CDR3 loop spans 16 amino acids. Trimming shortened V by 4 bases and J by 2 bases, and 16 bases separated the two germline ends. The CDR3 coding sequence is TGTGCCAGCAGCCTCCTTGGGGGGGCTGGCAATCAGCCCCAGCATTTT. Its translation is CASSLLGGAGNQPQHF.

The rearrangement links TRBV4-2 to TRBJ1-1; tentative D call: TRBD1 (6 bases). The CDR3 loop spans 15 amino acids. V dropped 3 bases and J dropped 4 bases, with 15 bases sitting between them. Germline CDR1 is LGHNA and CDR2 is YNFKEQ. In nucleotides, the CDR3 is TGTGCCAGCAGCCAGCCCGGGACAAGAGTCACTGAAGCTTTCTTT. It encodes CASSQPGTRVTEAFF.

This chain connects TRBV19 to TRBJ1-2; unclear D gene. V lost 0 bases and J 2 bases, leaving 4 bases between the germline ends. Germline values: CDR1 LNHDA, CDR2 SQIVND (reference sequence). This CDR3 region has 13 residues. The CDR3 DNA sequence: TGTGCCAGTAGTATAGACAGGAACTATGGCTACACCTTC. It is translated as CASSIDRNYGYTF.

This chain connects TRBV27 to TRBJ1-1; maybe TRBD1 (6 bases). Germline CDR1 MNHEY, CDR2 SMNVEV (reference sequence). Trimming pared 3 bases from V and 1 base from J, leaving 9 bases between. CDR3 length: 14 amino acids. For the CDR3, the DNA is TGTGCCAGCAGTTTCGACAGGAGGAACACTGAAGCTTTCTTT. Translated, it gives CASSFDRRNTEAFF.

This sequence joins TRBV5-1 and TRBJ2-7, with D perhaps matching TRBD1 (5 bases). CDR1 and CDR2 (germline): SGHRS, YFSETQ. This CDR3 has 18 residues. The V end lost 0 bases, the J end lost 6 bases, and 25 bases lay between the germline ends. DNA for the CDR3: TGCGCCAGCAGCTTGGGGATTGGGCAGGGTTCATACGAGGCCGAGCAGTACTTC. Protein: CASSLGIGQGSYEAEQYF.